This is a list of T cell receptor beta chains from one sample in a study of T cells after yellow fever vaccination. TCRdb fed the 5' RACE reads into MiXCR, producing one record per CDR3 protein. The repertoire holds 150,000 to 200,000 distinct CDR3 sequences, with 9.3% as singletons. The material was CD8+ T cells sorted from PBMCs, obtained 45 days after the yellow fever booster vaccination. The receptors shown here come from a man between 18 and 35 years old who received the YFV17D yellow fever vaccine. CDR3s include the opening cysteine and the closing phenylalanine or tryptophan. Fields, in order: J gene, D gene, V gene, clone size, CDR3 DNA, CDR3 protein. A D gene is named only where the DNA matches it firmly. Rows may omit the clone size; those that give it use once, few, many or a size class.

TRBJ2-1 | - | TRBV13 | - | TGTGCCAGCAGGACGGACAGCTCCTCCTACAATGAGCAGTTCTTC | CASRTDSSSYNEQFF
TRBJ2-7 | - | TRBV5-1 | few | TGCGCCAGCAGATGGGGTAGGGAACGAGACTATCCCCACGAGCAGTACTTC | CASRWGRERDYPHEQYF
TRBJ2-3 | - | TRBV5-1 | few | TGCGCCAGCAGCTTGGTTCGGGGGCGCGGCACAGATACGCAGTATTTT | CASSLVRGRGTDTQYF
TRBJ2-7 | - | TRBV30 | - | TGTGCCTGGGACGCGGGACCAGCGGCTTTCGAGCAGTACTTC | CAWDAGPAAFEQYF
TRBJ2-2 | - | TRBV15 | many | TGTGCCACCAGCAGAGGTCCCGGGGAGCTGTTTTTT | CATSRGPGELFF
TRBJ1-4 | - | TRBV5-1 | - | TGCGCCAGCAGCTTGGAGGGCAGACGGGGTGAAAAACTGTTTTTT | CASSLEGRRGEKLFF
TRBJ1-2 | - | TRBV4-1 | few | TGCGCCAGCAGCTTAAGCAGGGGACTCTATGGAGGCTACACCTTC | CASSLSRGLYGGYTF
TRBJ2-2 | - | TRBV29-1 | many | TGCAGCGGGATAAGGACCGGGGAGCTGTTTTTT | CSGIRTGELFF
TRBJ2-1 | TRBD1 | TRBV7-9 | few | TGTGCCAGCAGGCCGGGACAGGGGGCGCGGAATGAGCAGTTCTTC | CASRPGQGARNEQFF
TRBJ1-1 | TRBD1 | TRBV6-5 | few | TGTGCCAGCAGTTACAACAGGGGCTCCACTGAAGCTTTCTTT | CASSYNRGSTEAFF
TRBJ2-3 | TRBD2 | TRBV12-3/TRBV12-4 | - | TGTGCCAGCAGTCCACGGGGTAGCGGGGCGCGGACAGATACGCAGTATTTT | CASSPRGSGARTDTQYF
TRBJ1-3 | - | TRBV2 | - | TGTGCCAGCAGTGCGGGCTCTGGAAACACCATATATTTT | CASSAGSGNTIYF
TRBJ1-1 | - | TRBV6-5 | many | TGTGCCAGCAGTTACTCGTTTAGTGGTGGGACAATGACTGAAGCTTTCTTT | CASSYSFSGGTMTEAFF
TRBJ2-7 | - | TRBV20-1 | few | TGCAGTGCTACAGGATACAGGGAGTCCTACGAGCAGTACTTC | CSATGYRESYEQYF
TRBJ2-3 | - | TRBV5-1 | few | TGCGCCAGCAGCTTGGCCGAGGGCACAGATACGCAGTATTTT | CASSLAEGTDTQYF
TRBJ1-1 | - | TRBV4-3 | - | TGCGCCAGCAGCCCGGACAGCCTAATGAACACTGAAGCTTTCTTT | CASSPDSLMNTEAFF
TRBJ1-1 | - | TRBV10-1 | - | TGCGCCAGCAGTGAGTACAGGGAAGTCACTGAAGCTTTCTTT | CASSEYREVTEAFF
TRBJ1-6 | - | TRBV9 | - | TGTGCCAGCAGCCCAGGCGGTGGACCCCTCCACTTT | CASSPGGGPLHF
TRBJ2-1 | - | TRBV12-5 | few | TGTGCTAGTGGTTTATCAGGGAGCTCCTACAATGAGCAGTTCTTC | CASGLSGSSYNEQFF
TRBJ2-3 | TRBD2 | TRBV5-6 | many | TGTGCCAGCAGCTGGCGGTTCAGCGGGGGAAGCACAGATACGCAGTATTTT | CASSWRFSGGSTDTQYF
TRBJ1-1 | - | TRBV7-2 | - | TGTGCCAGCGGCCCCGCGACCAGAGGGATTCTTGGCCGGCAAGCTTTCTTT | CASGPATRGILGRQAFF
TRBJ2-6 | - | TRBV5-4 | many | TGTGCCAGCCTATTTGGGCCAGGGGCCAACGTCCTGACTTTC | CASLFGPGANVLTF
TRBJ2-1 | - | TRBV5-8 | few | TGTGCCAGCAGCCCTACTGCGCCCGGACAGTACAATGAGCAGTTCTTC | CASSPTAPGQYNEQFF
TRBJ2-7 | - | TRBV6-6 | - | TGTGCCAGCAGTTACGTTACAGGGACCCCCTACGAGCAGTACTTC | CASSYVTGTPYEQYF
TRBJ2-2 | TRBD1 | TRBV25-1 | many | TGTGCCAGCGCAGCCGGGACAGGGGACACCGGGGAGCTGTTTTTT | CASAAGTGDTGELFF
TRBJ1-2 | - | TRBV4-1 | - | TGCGCCAGCAGCCGAGATACGACCGTCGCTAACTATGGCTACACCTTC | CASSRDTTVANYGYTF
TRBJ1-2 | - | TRBV29-1 | - | TGCAGCGTTGAAGTCGAGGGGGTATACTATGGCTACACCTTC | CSVEVEGVYYGYTF
TRBJ2-1 | - | TRBV20-1 | - | TGCAGTGCACCCGACAGAAGAGACAATGAGCAGTTCTTC | CSAPDRRDNEQFF
TRBJ2-2 | - | TRBV7-9 | - | TGTGCCAGCAGCTCCGGGATCCACGAAGACACGAACACCGGGGAGCTGTTTTTT | CASSSGIHEDTNTGELFF
TRBJ1-6 | - | TRBV12-3/TRBV12-4 | - | TGTGCCAGCAGTTTTTTATGGGGAGGTCTTTCACCCCTCCACTTT | CASSFLWGGLSPLHF
TRBJ2-5 | - | TRBV20-1 | - | TGCAGTGCGGGGGTACAGAACCAAGAGACCCAGTACTTC | CSAGVQNQETQYF
TRBJ2-1 | - | TRBV29-1 | once | TGCAGCGTTGGGTGGATGGGGAATGAGCAGTTCTTC | CSVGWMGNEQFF
TRBJ2-7 | - | TRBV4-3 | many | TGCGCCAGCAGCCAAGGGTCGGGGGGCACCTACGAGCAGTACTTC | CASSQGSGGTYEQYF
TRBJ1-1 | - | TRBV15 | few | TGTGCCACCAGGAGAGTAGGAGGACGGACGGCAGAAGCTTTCTTT | CATRRVGGRTAEAFF
TRBJ1-1 | - | TRBV7-6 | - | TGTGCCAGCAGCTTAGAATTAGCCGGCGGAGAAGCTTTCTTT | CASSLELAGGEAFF
TRBJ2-2 | - | TRBV20-1 | many | TGCAGTGCTAGAGCGAGGGAGACGAACACCGGGGAGCTGTTTTTT | CSARARETNTGELFF
TRBJ2-7 | TRBD1 | TRBV11-2 | few | TGTGCCAGCAGCTTCTACCGGGACAGGGTATACGAGCAGTACTTC | CASSFYRDRVYEQYF
TRBJ2-5 | TRBD2 | TRBV24-1 | few | TGTGCCACCAGTGATGGGACTAGCGGGGGGGGCCTCCAAGAGACCCAGTACTTC | CATSDGTSGGGLQETQYF
TRBJ2-5 | TRBD1 | TRBV6-5 | - | TGTGCCAGCAGCACAGGGGGCCCTGGGGGGACCCAGTACTTC | CASSTGGPGGTQYF
TRBJ1-2 | - | TRBV4-1 | few | TGCGCCAGCAGCCAAGAGGGATTAGGTAGGAACTATGGCTACACCTTC | CASSQEGLGRNYGYTF
TRBJ2-3 | - | TRBV5-5 | - | TGTGCCAGCAGCTGGCCTGGGGGGAGCGGCACAGATACGCAGTATTTT | CASSWPGGSGTDTQYF
TRBJ1-2 | - | TRBV7-2 | many | TGTGCCAGCACCCCGCCGGGAGAGCGTGGCTACACCTTC | CASTPPGERGYTF
TRBJ2-6 | - | TRBV4-3 | - | TGCGCCAGCAGCCAAGGTACATCTGGGGCCAACGTCCTGACTTTC | CASSQGTSGANVLTF
TRBJ2-3 | - | TRBV4-2 | few | TGTGCCAGCAGCCAATTCAGGGGGGCCGAGAGCACAGATACGCAGTATTTT | CASSQFRGAESTDTQYF
TRBJ2-3 | TRBD2 | TRBV5-1 | - | TGCGCCAGCAGCTTGGCCAAGGCCGGGGGAGGGTTCGGGGATACGCAGTATTTT | CASSLAKAGGGFGDTQYF
TRBJ1-5 | - | TRBV12-3/TRBV12-4 | many | TGTGCCAGCAGTCTACAGGGATTGGGGCAGCCCCAGCATTTT | CASSLQGLGQPQHF
TRBJ1-1 | - | TRBV29-1 | - | TGCAGCGTTGACAAGGAAGTAGGTGAAGCTTTCTTT | CSVDKEVGEAFF
TRBJ1-2 | - | TRBV7-9 | few | TGTGCCAGCAGCTTAGTCCAGACGCTTAACTATGGCTACACCTTC | CASSLVQTLNYGYTF
TRBJ1-1 | TRBD1 | TRBV6-6 | - | TGTGCCAGCAGAAAGGGACAGCGGAACACTGAAGCTTTCTTT | CASRKGQRNTEAFF
TRBJ2-3 | - | TRBV3-1 | few | TGTGCCAGCAGCCCCCCCGGGGGCCGACTAACAGATACGCAGTATTTT | CASSPPGGRLTDTQYF
TRBJ2-1 | TRBD1 | TRBV19 | few | TGTGCCAGTAAGAGGGACAGGGAAAACAACAATGAGCAGTTCTTC | CASKRDRENNNEQFF
TRBJ1-1 | - | TRBV2 | - | TGTGCCAGCACCGAATTACAGGGTCGCACTGAAGCTTTCTTT | CASTELQGRTEAFF
TRBJ2-3 | - | TRBV19 | - | TGTGCCAGTGCCGGGGGACGCACAGATACGCAGTATTTT | CASAGGRTDTQYF
TRBJ2-3 | - | TRBV11-2 | - | TGTGCCAGCAGCTTAGGTAGACTAGTTGCAGATACGCAGTATTTT | CASSLGRLVADTQYF
TRBJ2-1 | TRBD2 | TRBV5-5 | many | TGTGCCAGCAGCGGCCTTGCGGGGGGGTCCTACAATGAGCAGTTCTTC | CASSGLAGGSYNEQFF
TRBJ2-6 | TRBD1 | TRBV7-8 | few | TGTGCCAGCAGCTTCGTGACAGGGGGCGCAGGACCCCACAACGTCCTGACTTTC | CASSFVTGGAGPHNVLTF
TRBJ1-5 | - | TRBV7-9 | many | TGTGCCAGCAGCCCCGCGGGCAGCTCCGAGGGGAGCAATCAGCCCCAGCATTTT | CASSPAGSSEGSNQPQHF
TRBJ2-5 | - | TRBV12-3/TRBV12-4 | - | TGTGCCAGCAGTACGGCCGGGACGGCACAAGAGACCCAGTACTTC | CASSTAGTAQETQYF
TRBJ2-7 | TRBD1 | TRBV6-5 | - | TGTGCCAGCAGAACCGGGACAGGATTAGGCTACGAGCAGTACTTC | CASRTGTGLGYEQYF
TRBJ1-2 | - | TRBV4-3 | - | TGCGCCAGCAGCCGTCTCGGGACCGACCTTACTAACTATGGCTACACCTTC | CASSRLGTDLTNYGYTF